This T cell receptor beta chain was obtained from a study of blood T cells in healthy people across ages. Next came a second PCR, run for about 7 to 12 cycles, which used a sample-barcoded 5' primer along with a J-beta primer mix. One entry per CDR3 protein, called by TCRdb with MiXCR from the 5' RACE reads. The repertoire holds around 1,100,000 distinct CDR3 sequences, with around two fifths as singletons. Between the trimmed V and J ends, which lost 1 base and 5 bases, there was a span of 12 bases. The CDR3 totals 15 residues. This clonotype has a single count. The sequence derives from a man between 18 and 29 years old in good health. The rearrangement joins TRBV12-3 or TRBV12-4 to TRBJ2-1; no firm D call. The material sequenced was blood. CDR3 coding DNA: TGTGCCAGCAGTTTAGGTCGCGGAACTGACAATGAGCAGTTCTTC. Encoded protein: CASSLGRGTDNEQFF.